Detailed here is one T cell receptor beta chain. What it recognizes is unknown. PCR primers comprised 60 Vbeta and 13 Jbeta primers. The table came from immunoSEQ multiplex PCR; TCRdb's copy has only in-frame clones and leaves some out. The table has under 150,000 clones, 55% to 75% seen once. The data are from a study of cytomegalovirus exposure and HLA in healthy donors. As for the study in general: Earlier, 95 million to 120 million unique TCR beta sequences were recovered from approximately 180 million T cells by an analysis. Points from the study as a whole: Later analysis reportedly placed an Asian-associated ancestry cluster below the roughly 700-donor mean in N-insertions. A previous analysis found most TCR beta V segments productive roughly 87% or roughly 30% of the time.

Source material: PBMCs. This receptor was obtained from a woman in her forties in good health and CMV-seropositive.

Here the CDR3 DNA reads TGTGCCAGTAGTCCAACACAGGGGGCTGTGTACGAGCAGTACTTC. Its translation: CASSPTQGAVYEQYF. This chain uses TRBV19 with TRBJ2-5; TRBD1 matches at 9 bases. The DNA end lines up better with TRBJ2-7; the J call may be wrong. Germline CDR1 is LNHDA and CDR2 is SQIVND (reference sequence). There are 15 residues in the CDR3.